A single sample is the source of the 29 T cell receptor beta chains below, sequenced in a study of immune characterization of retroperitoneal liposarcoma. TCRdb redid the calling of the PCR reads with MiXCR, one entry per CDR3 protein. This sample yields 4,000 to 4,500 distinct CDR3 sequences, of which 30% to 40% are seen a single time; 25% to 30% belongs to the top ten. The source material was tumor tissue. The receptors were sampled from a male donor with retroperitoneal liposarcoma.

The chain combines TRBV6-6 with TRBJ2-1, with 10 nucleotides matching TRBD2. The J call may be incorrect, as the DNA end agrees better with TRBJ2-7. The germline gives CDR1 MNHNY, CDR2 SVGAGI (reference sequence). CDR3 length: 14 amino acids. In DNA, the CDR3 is TGTGCCAGCAGTTCTAGCGGGAGCGGTGGTGAGCAGTACTTC. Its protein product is CASSSSGSGGEQYF.

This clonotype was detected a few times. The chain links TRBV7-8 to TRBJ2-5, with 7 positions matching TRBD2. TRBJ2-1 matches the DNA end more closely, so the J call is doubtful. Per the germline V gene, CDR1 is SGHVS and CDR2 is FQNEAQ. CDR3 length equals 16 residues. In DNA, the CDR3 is TGTGCCAGCAGCCCCCGGCGGCTAGCGGATGCCAATGAGCAGTTCTTC. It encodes CASSPRRLADANEQFF.

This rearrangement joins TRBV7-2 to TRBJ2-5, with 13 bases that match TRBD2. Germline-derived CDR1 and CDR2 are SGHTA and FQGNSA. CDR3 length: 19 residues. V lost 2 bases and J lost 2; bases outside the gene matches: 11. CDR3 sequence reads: CASSLRGTSGMHSQETQYF. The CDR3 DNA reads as TGTGCCAGCAGCTTAAGGGGGACTAGCGGGATGCACTCTCAAGAGACCCAGTACTTC.

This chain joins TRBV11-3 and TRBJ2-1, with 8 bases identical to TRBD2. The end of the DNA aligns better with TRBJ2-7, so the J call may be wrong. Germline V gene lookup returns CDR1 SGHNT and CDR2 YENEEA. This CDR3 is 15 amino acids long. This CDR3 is CASSPIAGSYNEQYF. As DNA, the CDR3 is TGTGCCAGCAGCCCTATAGCGGGATCTTACAATGAGCAGTACTTC.

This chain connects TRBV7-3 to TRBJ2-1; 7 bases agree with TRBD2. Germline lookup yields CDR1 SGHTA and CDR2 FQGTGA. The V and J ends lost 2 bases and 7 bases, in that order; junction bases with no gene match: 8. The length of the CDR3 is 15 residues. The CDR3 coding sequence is TGTGCCAGCAGCTTATTGGGTAGCGGGCCTAATGAGCAGTTCTTC. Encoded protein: CASSLLGSGPNEQFF.

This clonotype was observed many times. The CDR3: CASGGGRGEQFF. CDR3 in DNA: TGTGCCAGCGGCGGGGGTAGGGGTGAGCAGTTCTTC. V and J are TRBV7-9 and TRBJ2-1; 7 bases are shared with TRBD2. In germline, CDR1 is SEHNR, CDR2 FQNEAQ (reference sequence). The trim removed 8 bases at V and 9 bases at J, leaving 7 bases unmatched. This CDR3 spans 12 amino acids.

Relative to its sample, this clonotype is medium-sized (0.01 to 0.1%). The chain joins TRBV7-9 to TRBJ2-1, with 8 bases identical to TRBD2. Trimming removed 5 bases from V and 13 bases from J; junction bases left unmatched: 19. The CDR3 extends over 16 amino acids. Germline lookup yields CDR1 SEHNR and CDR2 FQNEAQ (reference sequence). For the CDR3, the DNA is TGTGCCAGCAGCCCGGGAGGGGGGATACTCCAAGAGACCCAGTTCTTC. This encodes CASSPGGGILQETQFF.

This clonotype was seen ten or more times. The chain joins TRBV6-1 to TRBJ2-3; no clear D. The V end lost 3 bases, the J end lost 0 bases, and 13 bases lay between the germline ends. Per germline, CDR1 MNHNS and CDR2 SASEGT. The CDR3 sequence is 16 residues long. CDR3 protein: CASSDLLGSSTDTQYF. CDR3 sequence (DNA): TGTGCCAGCAGTGACCTCCTGGGATCTAGCACAGATACGCAGTATTTT.

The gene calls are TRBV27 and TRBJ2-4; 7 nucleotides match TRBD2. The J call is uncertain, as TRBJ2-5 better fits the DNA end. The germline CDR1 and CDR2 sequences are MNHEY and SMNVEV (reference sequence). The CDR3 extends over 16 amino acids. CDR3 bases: TGTGCCAGCAGTCTCGGATATCGGGAGGCTCAAGAGACCCAGTACTTC. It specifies CASSLGYREAQETQYF.

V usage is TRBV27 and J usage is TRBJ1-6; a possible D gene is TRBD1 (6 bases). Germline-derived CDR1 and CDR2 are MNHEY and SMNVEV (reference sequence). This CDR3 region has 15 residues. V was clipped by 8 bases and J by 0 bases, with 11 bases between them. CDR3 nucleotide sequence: TGTGCCAGCGGCAGGGGAAGCTCCTATAATTCACCCCTCCACTTT. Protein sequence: CASGRGSSYNSPLHF.

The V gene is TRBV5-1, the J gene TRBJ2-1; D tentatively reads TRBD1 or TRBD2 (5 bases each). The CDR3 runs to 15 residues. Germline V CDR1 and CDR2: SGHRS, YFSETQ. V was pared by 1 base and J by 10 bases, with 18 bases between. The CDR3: CASSLTGGSSYEQFF. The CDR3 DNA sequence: TGCGCCAGCAGCTTGACTGGGGGAAGCTCCTACGAGCAGTTCTTC.

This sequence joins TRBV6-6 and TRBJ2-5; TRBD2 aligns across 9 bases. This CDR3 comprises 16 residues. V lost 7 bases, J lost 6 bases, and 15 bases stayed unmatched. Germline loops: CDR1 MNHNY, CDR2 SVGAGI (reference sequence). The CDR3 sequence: CASTIISGSGGQTQYF. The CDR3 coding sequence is TGTGCCAGCACCATTATTAGCGGGAGTGGCGGACAGACCCAGTACTTC.

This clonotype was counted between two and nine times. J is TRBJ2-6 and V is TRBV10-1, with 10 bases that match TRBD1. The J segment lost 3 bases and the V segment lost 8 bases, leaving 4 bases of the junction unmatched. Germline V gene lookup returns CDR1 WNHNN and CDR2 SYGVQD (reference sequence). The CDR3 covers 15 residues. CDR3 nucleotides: TGCGCCAGCCCCGGACAGGGGGATGGGGCCAACGTCCTGACTTTC. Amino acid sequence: CASPGQGDGANVLTF.

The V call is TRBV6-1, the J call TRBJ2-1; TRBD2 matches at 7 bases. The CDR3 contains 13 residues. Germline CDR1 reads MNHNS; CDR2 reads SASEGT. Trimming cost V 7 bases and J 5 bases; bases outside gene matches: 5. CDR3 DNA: TGTGCCAGCACAGGGAGGGCAGACAATGAGCAGTTCTTC. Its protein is CASTGRADNEQFF.

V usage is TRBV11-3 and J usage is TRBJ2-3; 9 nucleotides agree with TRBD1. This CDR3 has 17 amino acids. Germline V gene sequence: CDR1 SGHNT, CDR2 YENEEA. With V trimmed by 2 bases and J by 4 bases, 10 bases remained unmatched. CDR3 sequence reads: CASSLRRSGTGSDTQYF. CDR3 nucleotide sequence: TGTGCCAGCAGCTTAAGGAGGTCCGGGACAGGGTCAGATACGCAGTATTTT.

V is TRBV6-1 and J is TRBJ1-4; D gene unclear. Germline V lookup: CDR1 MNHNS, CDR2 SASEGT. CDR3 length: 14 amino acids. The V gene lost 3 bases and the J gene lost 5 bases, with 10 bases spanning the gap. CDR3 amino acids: CASSDYTENEKLFF. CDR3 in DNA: TGTGCCAGCAGTGACTATACCGAGAATGAAAAACTGTTTTTT.

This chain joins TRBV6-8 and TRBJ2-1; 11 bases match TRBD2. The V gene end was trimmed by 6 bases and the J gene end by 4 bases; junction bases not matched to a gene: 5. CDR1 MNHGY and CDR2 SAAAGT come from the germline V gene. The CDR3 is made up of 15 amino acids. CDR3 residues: CASSPLAGGYNEQFF. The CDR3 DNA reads TGTGCCAGCAGCCCCCTAGCGGGGGGTTACAATGAGCAGTTCTTC.

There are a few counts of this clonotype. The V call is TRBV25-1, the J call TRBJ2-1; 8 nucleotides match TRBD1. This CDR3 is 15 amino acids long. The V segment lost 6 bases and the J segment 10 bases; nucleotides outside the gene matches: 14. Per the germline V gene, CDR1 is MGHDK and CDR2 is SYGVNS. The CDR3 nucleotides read TGTGCCAGCAGAGCAAGTGGACAGGGCTGGTCCGAGCAGTTCTTC. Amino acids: CASRASGQGWSEQFF.

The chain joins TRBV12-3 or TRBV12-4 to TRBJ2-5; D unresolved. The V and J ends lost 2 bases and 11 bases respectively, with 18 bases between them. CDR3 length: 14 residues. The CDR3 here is CASSLYLGYNEQYF. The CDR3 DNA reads TGTGCCAGCAGTTTATATTTGGGTTACAATGAGCAGTACTTC.

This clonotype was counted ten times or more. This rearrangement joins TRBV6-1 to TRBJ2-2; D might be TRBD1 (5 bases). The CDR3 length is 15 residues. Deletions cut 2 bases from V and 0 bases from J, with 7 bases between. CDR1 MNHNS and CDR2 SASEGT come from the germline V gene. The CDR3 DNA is TGTGCCAGCAGTGAACCAGGGACGAACACCGGGGAGCTGTTTTTT. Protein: CASSEPGTNTGELFF.

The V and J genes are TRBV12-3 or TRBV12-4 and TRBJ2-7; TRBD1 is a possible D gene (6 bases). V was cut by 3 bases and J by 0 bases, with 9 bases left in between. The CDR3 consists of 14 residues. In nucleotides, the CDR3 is TGTGCCAGCAGTTTGGACAGAAGCTCCTACGAGCAGTACTTC. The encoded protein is CASSLDRSSYEQYF.

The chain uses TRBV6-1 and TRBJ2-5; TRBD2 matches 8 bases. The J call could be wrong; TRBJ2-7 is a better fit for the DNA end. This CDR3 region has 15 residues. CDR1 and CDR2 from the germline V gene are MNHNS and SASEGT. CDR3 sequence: CASLDRRLATHEQYF. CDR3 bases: TGTGCCAGCCTGGACCGGAGACTAGCGACCCACGAGCAGTACTTC.

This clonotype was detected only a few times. The CDR3 spells CASSLARGSGADTQYF. In nucleotides, the CDR3 is TGTGCCAGCAGCTTAGCTCGCGGGAGCGGAGCAGATACGCAGTATTTT. This rearrangement joins TRBV7-2 to TRBJ2-3; 7 positions agree with TRBD2. The CDR3 loop spans 16 amino acids. Germline lookup yields CDR1 SGHTA and CDR2 FQGNSA. V lost 0 bases and J lost 4; bases outside the gene matches: 7.

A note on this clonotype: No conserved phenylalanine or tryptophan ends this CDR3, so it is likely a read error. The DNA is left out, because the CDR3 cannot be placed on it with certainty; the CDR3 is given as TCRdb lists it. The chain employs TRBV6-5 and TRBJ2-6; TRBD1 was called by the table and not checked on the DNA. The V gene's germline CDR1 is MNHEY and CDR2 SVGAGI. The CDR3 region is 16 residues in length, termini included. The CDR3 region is CASSYDRGLNIQYFGA.

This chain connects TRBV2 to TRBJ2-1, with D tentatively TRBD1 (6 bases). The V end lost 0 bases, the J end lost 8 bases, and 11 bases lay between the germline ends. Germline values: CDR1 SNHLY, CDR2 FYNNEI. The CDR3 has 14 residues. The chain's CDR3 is CASSEAIQGDEQFF. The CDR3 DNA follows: TGTGCCAGCAGTGAAGCAATACAGGGCGATGAGCAGTTCTTC.

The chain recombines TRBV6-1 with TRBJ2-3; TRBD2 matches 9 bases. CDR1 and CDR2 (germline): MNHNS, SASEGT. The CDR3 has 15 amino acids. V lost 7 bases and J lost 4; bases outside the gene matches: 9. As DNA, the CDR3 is TGTGCCAGCACTTCCGGGACTAGCAGGGCAGATACGCAGTATTTT. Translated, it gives CASTSGTSRADTQYF.

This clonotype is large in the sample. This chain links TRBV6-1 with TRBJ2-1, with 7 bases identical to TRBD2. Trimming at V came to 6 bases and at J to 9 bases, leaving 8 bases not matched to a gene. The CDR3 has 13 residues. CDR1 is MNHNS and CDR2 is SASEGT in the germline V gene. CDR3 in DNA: TGTGCCAGCAGGCTAGCGGTGTGGAGTGAGCAGTTCTTC. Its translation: CASRLAVWSEQFF.

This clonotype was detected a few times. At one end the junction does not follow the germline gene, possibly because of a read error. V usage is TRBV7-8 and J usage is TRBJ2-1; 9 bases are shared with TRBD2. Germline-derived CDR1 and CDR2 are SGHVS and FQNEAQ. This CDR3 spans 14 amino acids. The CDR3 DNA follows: TGTGCCAGCAGCGTAGCGGGAGAGAGCAATGAGCAGTTCTTC. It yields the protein CASSVAGESNEQFF.

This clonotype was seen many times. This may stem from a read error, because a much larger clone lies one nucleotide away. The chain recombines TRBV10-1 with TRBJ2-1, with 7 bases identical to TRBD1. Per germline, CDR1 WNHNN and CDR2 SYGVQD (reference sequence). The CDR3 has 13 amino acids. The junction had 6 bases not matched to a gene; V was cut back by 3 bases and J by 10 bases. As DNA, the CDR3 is TGCGCCAGCAGTGACGGTGGACAGGACGAGCAGTTCTTC. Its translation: CASSDGGQDEQFF.